This section outlines one T cell receptor beta chain sequence together with its context. The target antigen is unknown. Unique molecular identifiers were affixed to single, distinct cDNA molecules. TCRdb redid the calling of the 5' RACE reads with MiXCR, one entry per CDR3 protein. The data contain 74,000 or so distinct CDR3 sequences, roughly 10% of them singletons. These data are taken from a study of early T cells in non-severe SARS-CoV-2 infection. Looking at the study overall: The input, bulk RNA from unsorted whole blood, was sequenced, and chains were unpaired.

Study-wide points: VDJdb matching favored anti-spike CD8 responses, missing private and CD4 specificities.

V lost 3 bases and J lost 3; bases outside the gene matches: 5. Germline V gene data show CDR1 as SGDLS and CDR2 as YYNGEE. The CDR3 contains 17 residues. Source material: whole blood. This chain connects TRBV9 to TRBJ2-3, with TRBD2 matching over 15 bases. The sequence was obtained from an adult who was a healthcare worker with PCR-confirmed SARS-CoV-2 infection or an uninfected control (not recorded which). CDR3: CASSEYGTSGGTDTQYF. The DNA of the CDR3 is TGTGCCAGCAGCGAGTATGGGACTAGCGGGGGGACAGATACGCAGTATTTT.